The 4 T cell receptor beta chains listed next were all sequenced from one sample in a study of blood T cell repertoires in COVID-19. The data were produced by immunoSEQ multiplex PCR, yet TCRdb's version contains in-frame clones alone and is incomplete. In the table there are 50,000 or so clones, roughly 90% of which are singletons. The sample taken for sequencing was peripheral blood. Receptors were obtained from an elderly woman with acute or convalescent COVID-19.

For the CDR3, the DNA is TGTGCCAGCAGTTACTCCCGCCAGGTCAATAATTCACCCCTCCACTTT. Its translation: CASSYSRQVNNSPLHF. This sequence joins TRBV6-5 and TRBJ1-6; D not certain. Trimming removed 0 bases at V and 5 bases at J, with 11 bases between. Germline-derived CDR1 and CDR2 are MNHEY and SVGAGI. The CDR3 consists of 16 residues.

This chain connects TRBV6-2 or TRBV6-3 to TRBJ2-7; TRBD2 matches at 7 bases. The CDR3 consists of 17 residues. J was trimmed by 6 bases and V by 6 bases; bases with no gene match: 20. CDR1 and CDR2 (germline): MNHEY, SVGEGT. The CDR3 sequence: CASSKGFGDYRPSEQYF. CDR3 bases: TGTGCCAGCAGCAAAGGGTTTGGGGACTACCGCCCTAGCGAGCAGTACTTC.

This clone has just one count. The chain links TRBV11-3 to TRBJ2-2, with TRBD2 matching over 7 bases. From germline, CDR1 is SGHNT and CDR2 YENEEA. This CDR3 has 14 amino acids. The V and J ends lost 5 bases and 1 base, in that order; junction bases with no gene match: 1. CDR3 in DNA: TGTGCCAGCAGCCCGGGGGGGAACACCGGGGAGCTGTTTTTT. As protein: CASSPGGNTGELFF.

This sequence joins TRBV10-3 and TRBJ2-2; 13 bases align to TRBD2. V trimming: 0 bases; J trimming: 6 bases; junction bases outside the gene matches: 7. The germline CDR1 and CDR2 sequences are ENHRY and SYGVKD. The CDR3 runs 18 residues. This CDR3 is CAISESRGTSGNPGELFF. DNA of the CDR3: TGTGCCATCAGTGAGTCGCGTGGGACTAGCGGGAATCCCGGGGAGCTGTTTTTT.